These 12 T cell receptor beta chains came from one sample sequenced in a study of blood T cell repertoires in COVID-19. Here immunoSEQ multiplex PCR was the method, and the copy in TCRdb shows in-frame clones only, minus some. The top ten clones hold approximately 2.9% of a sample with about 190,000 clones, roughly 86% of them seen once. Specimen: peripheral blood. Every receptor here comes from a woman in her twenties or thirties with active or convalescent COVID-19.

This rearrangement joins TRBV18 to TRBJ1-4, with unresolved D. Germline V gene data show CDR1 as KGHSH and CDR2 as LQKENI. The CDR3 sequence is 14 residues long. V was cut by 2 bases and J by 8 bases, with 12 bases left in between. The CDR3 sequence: CASSPSYGLEKLFF. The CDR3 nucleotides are TGTGCCAGCTCACCATCTTACGGGTTGGAAAAACTGTTTTTT.

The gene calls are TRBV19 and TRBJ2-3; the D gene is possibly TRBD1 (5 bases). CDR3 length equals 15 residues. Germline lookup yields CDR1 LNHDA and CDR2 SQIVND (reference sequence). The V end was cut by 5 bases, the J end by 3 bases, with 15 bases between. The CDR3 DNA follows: TGTGCCAGTAGTCATTCAGGGCGGCAGACAGATACGCAGTATTTT. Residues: CASSHSGRQTDTQYF.

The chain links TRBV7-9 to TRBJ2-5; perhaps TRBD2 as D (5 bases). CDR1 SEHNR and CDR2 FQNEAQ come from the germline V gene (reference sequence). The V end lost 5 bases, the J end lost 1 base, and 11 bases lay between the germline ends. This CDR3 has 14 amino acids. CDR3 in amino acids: CASSRGGSQETQYF. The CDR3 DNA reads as TGTGCCAGCAGCCGGGGTGGGTCCCAAGAGACCCAGTACTTC.

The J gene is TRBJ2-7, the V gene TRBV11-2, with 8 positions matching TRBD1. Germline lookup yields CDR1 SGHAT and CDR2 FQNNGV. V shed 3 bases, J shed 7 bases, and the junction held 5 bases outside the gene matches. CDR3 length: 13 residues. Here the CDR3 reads CASSLTGVGEQYF. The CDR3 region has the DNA TGTGCCAGCAGCTTGACAGGGGTCGGAGAGCAGTACTTC.

CDR3 sequence reads: CASSALRDRENNYGYTF. The CDR3 DNA reads TGTGCCAGTAGTGCTCTCCGGGACAGGGAAAATAACTATGGCTACACCTTC. The chain recombines TRBV19 with TRBJ1-2; 9 nucleotides line up with TRBD1. This CDR3 has 17 residues. Germline V gene sequence: CDR1 LNHDA, CDR2 SQIVND (reference sequence). V shed 5 bases and J 1 base; nucleotides not matched to a gene: 11.

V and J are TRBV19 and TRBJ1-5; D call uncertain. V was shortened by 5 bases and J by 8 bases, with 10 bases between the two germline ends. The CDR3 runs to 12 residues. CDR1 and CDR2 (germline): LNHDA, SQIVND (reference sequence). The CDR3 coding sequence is TGTGCCAGTAGTCGGGTCGGAGAGCCCCAGCATTTT. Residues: CASSRVGEPQHF.

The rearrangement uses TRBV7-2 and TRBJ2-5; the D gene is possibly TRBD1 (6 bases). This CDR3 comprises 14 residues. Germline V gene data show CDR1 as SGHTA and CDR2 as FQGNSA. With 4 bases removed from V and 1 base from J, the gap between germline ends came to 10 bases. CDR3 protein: CASSSGAVQETQYF. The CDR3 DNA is TGTGCCAGCAGCTCAGGGGCGGTCCAAGAGACCCAGTACTTC.

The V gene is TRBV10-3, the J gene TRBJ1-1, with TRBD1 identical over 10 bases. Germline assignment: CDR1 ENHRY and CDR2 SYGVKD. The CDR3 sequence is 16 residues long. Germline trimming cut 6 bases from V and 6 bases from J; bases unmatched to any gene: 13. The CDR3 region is CAIRYGTGEYLAEAFF. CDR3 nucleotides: TGTGCCATCAGGTACGGGACAGGGGAATATTTGGCTGAAGCTTTCTTT.

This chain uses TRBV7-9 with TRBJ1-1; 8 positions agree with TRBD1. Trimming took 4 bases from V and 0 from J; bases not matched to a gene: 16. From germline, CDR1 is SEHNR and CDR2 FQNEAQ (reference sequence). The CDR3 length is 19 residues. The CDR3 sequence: CASSSGGQVKYIMNTEAFF. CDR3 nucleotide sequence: TGTGCCAGCAGCTCCGGGGGACAGGTAAAGTATATCATGAACACTGAAGCTTTCTTT.

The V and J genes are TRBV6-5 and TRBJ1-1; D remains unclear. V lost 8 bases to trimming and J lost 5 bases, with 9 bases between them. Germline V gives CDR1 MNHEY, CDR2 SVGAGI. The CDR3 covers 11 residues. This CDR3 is CASLRETEAFF. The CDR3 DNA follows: TGTGCCAGCCTTCGGGAGACTGAAGCTTTCTTT.

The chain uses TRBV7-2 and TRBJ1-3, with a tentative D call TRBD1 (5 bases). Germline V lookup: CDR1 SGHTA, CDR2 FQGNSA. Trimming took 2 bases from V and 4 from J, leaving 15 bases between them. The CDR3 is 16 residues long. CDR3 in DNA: TGTGCCAGCAGCTTAAATAGACAGCTGGGGGGAAACACCATATATTTT. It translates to CASSLNRQLGGNTIYF.

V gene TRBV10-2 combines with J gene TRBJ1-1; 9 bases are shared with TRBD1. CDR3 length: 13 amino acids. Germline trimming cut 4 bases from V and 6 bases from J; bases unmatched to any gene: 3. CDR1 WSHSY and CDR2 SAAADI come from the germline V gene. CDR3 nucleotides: TGCGCCAGCAGTGGGGACAGGGCAGCTGAAGCTTTCTTT. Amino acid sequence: CASSGDRAAEAFF.